Sequencing of this T cell receptor (beta chain) was carried out in a study of blood T cell repertoires in COVID-19. About the study: From the United States, Italy and Spain came samples of acute and convalescent COVID-19. T cells, B-cell-depleted T cells, or PBMCs provided the cDNA or gDNA that served as material.

CDR1 is MRHNA, CDR2 SNTAGT, per germline. The CDR3 is 16 amino acids. J lost 1 base, V lost 3 bases, and 8 bases had no gene match. Per the original data handling: Reference gene primer amplification gave nucleated cell count estimates. The data were produced by immunoSEQ multiplex PCR, yet TCRdb's version contains in-frame clones alone and is incomplete. V and J calls and clone size are given by that table; D and trimming were obtained from the DNA. Here the sample spans 350,000 to 400,000 clones, 85% to 90% being singletons. The chain uses TRBV6-4 and TRBJ1-1; 7 nucleotides line up with TRBD1. The receptor's source is a man aged 18 to 29 with active or convalescent COVID-19. What was sequenced was peripheral blood. The CDR3 protein is CASSEHNRGPNTEAFF. The CDR3 region has the DNA TGTGCCAGCAGTGAACATAACAGGGGCCCGAACACTGAAGCTTTCTTT.